The rows below give T cell receptor beta chains drawn from one sample of a study of cytomegalovirus exposure and HLA in healthy donors. Profiling relied on immunoSEQ multiplex PCR, and the TCRdb table lists in-frame clones only, not all of them. The table records 300,000 or so clones, around 90% of them present only once. The specimen was PBMCs. The origin of the receptors is a man aged 25 to 40 in good health and CMV-seronegative. The CDR3 runs from the conserved cysteine through the conserved F or W. D genes are given only for firm matches. Clone size, where shown, is once, few, many, or a class for clones that have expanded.

D gene	V gene	CDR3 length	J gene	clone size	CDR3 protein	CDR3 DNA
.	TRBV13	15	TRBJ2-7	few	CASSPMGLSSYEQYF	TGTGCCAGCAGCCCAATGGGACTGTCATCCTACGAGCAGTACTTC
TRBD1	TRBV5-4	15	TRBJ2-7	.	CASSLARGLPYEQYF	TGTGCCAGCAGCTTGGCCAGGGGGCTACCCTACGAGCAGTACTTC
.	TRBV12-5	15	TRBJ1-6	.	CASGAGGSYNSPLHF	TGTGCTAGTGGGGCCGGGGGCTCCTATAATTCACCCCTCCACTTT
.	TRBV15	15	TRBJ2-7	once	CATSRVHLASGEQYF	TGTGCCACCAGCAGAGTGCATCTAGCTTCAGGCGAGCAGTACTTC
.	TRBV6-5	14	TRBJ2-7	.	CASSLGGNSYEQYF	TGTGCCAGCAGTCTAGGTGGCAACTCCTACGAGCAGTACTTC
TRBD1	TRBV7-9	15	TRBJ2-2	.	CASSFTGGKNGELFF	TGTGCCAGCAGCTTTACAGGGGGCAAGAACGGGGAGCTGTTTTTT
.	TRBV5-6	13	TRBJ2-7	.	CASSFTGLHEQYF	TGTGCCAGCAGCTTTACGGGTTTGCACGAGCAGTACTTC
TRBD2	TRBV27	14	TRBJ2-7	.	CASRPSGGPDEQYF	TGTGCCAGCAGACCTAGCGGGGGCCCGGACGAGCAGTACTTC
.	TRBV11-3	14	TRBJ2-1	once	CASSLAGYYNEQFF	TGTGCCAGCAGCTTAGCGGGGTACTACAATGAGCAGTTCTTC
TRBD1	TRBV18	14	TRBJ1-4	.	CASSPQGGNEKLFF	TGTGCCAGCTCACCGCAGGGGGGAAATGAAAAACTGTTTTTT
TRBD1	TRBV6-5	15	TRBJ1-6	.	CASSYSNRGNSPLHF	TGTGCCAGCAGTTACTCCAACAGGGGGAATTCACCCCTCCACTTT
TRBD2	TRBV19	14	TRBJ2-3	.	CASRSAGGEDTQYF	TGTGCCAGTAGATCAGCGGGGGGCGAGGATACGCAGTATTTT